This T cell receptor beta chain was found in a study of CD8+CD57+ T cells in acquired aplastic anemia. On the study more broadly: The mean DNA yield obtained from sorted CD4+ and CD8+ cells came to about 3 ug.

Flow cytometry had shown expanded CD8+CD57+ cells in the patients chosen for sequencing. Blood came from patients not yet given any therapy. The CDR3 has 17 amino acids. Germline loops: CDR1 LNHDA, CDR2 SQIVND (reference sequence). Unmatched junction bases numbered 23, after V lost 10 bases and J lost 9 bases. Genomic DNA templated the TCR beta VDJ and CDR3 profiling. TCRdb processed the reads anew with MiXCR; each CDR3 protein has one entry. The sample carries some 200,000 distinct CDR3 sequences, under 55% recorded once. This chain links TRBV19 with TRBJ2-2; the match to TRBD1 covers 7 bases. Sequencing was carried out using sorted CD4+, CD8+, or CD8+CD57+ T cells (not recorded which) from PBMCs. This TCR was sampled from a human donor with aplastic anemia. The CDR3 loop is CATLTSHRGHGARELFF. The CDR3 nucleotides are TGTGCCACCCTCACCTCTCACAGGGGACATGGGGCCAGGGAGCTGTTTTTT.